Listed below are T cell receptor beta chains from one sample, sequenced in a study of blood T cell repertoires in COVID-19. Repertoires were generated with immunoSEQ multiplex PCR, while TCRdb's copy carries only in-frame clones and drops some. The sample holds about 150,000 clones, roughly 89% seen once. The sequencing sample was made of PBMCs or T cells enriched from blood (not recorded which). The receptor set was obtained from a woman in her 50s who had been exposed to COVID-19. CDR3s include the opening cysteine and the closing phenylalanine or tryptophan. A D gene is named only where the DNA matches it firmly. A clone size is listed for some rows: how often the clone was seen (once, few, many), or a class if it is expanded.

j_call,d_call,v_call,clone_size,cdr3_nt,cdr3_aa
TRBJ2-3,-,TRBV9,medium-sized,TGTGCCAGCAGCGTAGCCCGTTCTGTAGAGACATCCCTCACAGATACGCAGTATTTT,CASSVARSVETSLTDTQYF
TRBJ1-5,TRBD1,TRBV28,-,TGTGCCAGCAGTTTATCAGGGGGGTCTCAGCCCCAGCATTTT,CASSLSGGSQPQHF
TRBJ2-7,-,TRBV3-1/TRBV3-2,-,TGTGCCAGCAGCCAAGGTTTTGGCAGGGAAGACTACGAGCAGTACTTC,CASSQGFGREDYEQYF
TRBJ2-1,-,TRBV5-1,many,TGCGCCAGCAGCTTGGAACGGGTATACAATGAGCAGTTCTTC,CASSLERVYNEQFF
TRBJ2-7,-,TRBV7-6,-,TGTGCCAGCAGCCGGGGGGCAGGGAAGAGCTACGAGCAGTACTTC,CASSRGAGKSYEQYF
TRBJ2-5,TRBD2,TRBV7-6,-,TGTGCCAGCAGCCCCTGGACTAGCGGGGGGGGTAGGGAGACCCAGTACTTC,CASSPWTSGGGRETQYF
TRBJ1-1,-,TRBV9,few,TGTGCCAGCAGCGTTGGAGGGGCGGACACTGAAGCTTTCTTT,CASSVGGADTEAFF
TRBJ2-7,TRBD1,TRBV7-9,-,TGTGCCAGCAGCTTTGACAGGGGGCGAAAAAACGAGCAGTACTTC,CASSFDRGRKNEQYF
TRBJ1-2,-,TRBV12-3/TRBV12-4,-,TGTGCCAGCAGTTTTGGGGGGAGTGGCTACACCTTC,CASSFGGSGYTF
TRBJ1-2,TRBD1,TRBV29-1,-,TGCAGCGCTACGCTGGGACAGGGCGGCGGCTACACCTTC,CSATLGQGGGYTF
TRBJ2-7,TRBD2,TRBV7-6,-,TGTGCCAGCAGCCAGAGCGGGAACTCCTACGAGCAGTACTTC,CASSQSGNSYEQYF
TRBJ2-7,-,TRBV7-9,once,TGTGCCAGCAGCCCACCGTATGAGAGAGCCTACGAGCAGTACTTC,CASSPPYERAYEQYF
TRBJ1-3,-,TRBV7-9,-,TGTGCCAGCAGCTTAGAGGGGACATCTGGAAACACCATATATTTT,CASSLEGTSGNTIYF
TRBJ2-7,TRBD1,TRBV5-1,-,TGCGCCAGCAGCTTGGAGGGGGCCGCCTACGAGCAGTACTTC,CASSLEGAAYEQYF
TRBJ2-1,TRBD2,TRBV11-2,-,TGTGCCAGCAGACCCCACCTAGCGGGAGTAGGCAATGAGCAGTTCTTC,CASRPHLAGVGNEQFF
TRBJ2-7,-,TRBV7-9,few,TGTGCCAGCAGCTTAGGTCCCCTCGGGGAGCAGTACTTC,CASSLGPLGEQYF
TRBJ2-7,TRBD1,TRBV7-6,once,TGTGCCAGCGCACAGACCCGGGACAGGCCCCACGAGCAGTACTTC,CASAQTRDRPHEQYF
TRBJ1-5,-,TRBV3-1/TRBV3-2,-,TGTGCCAGCAGCCAAGATCATGGGCCAAGAGAGCAGCCCCAGCATTTT,CASSQDHGPREQPQHF
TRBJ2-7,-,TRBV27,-,TGTGCCACCTCACTTCGAGACCCCGCGGTCTACGAGCAGTACTTC,CATSLRDPAVYEQYF
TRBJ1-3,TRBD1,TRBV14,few,TGTGCCAGCAGCCGGACAGGGTACGGAAACACCATATATTTT,CASSRTGYGNTIYF
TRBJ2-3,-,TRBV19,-,TGTGCCAGTAGTATACAGGGGTCTTTCACAGATACGCAGTATTTT,CASSIQGSFTDTQYF
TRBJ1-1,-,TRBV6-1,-,TGTGCCAGCAGTGAACTAGGCGAAGCTTTCTTT,CASSELGEAFF
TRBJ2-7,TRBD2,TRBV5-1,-,TGCGCCAGCAGCTTGGTAGCGGGAGGGCCCCCCTACGAGCAGTACTTC,CASSLVAGGPPYEQYF
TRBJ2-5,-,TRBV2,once,TGTGCCAGCAGCGATCTACGTCGAGGGACCCAGTACTTC,CASSDLRRGTQYF
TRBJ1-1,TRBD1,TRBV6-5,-,TGTGCCAGCACCAGGGGGAGGAACACTGAAGCTTTCTTT,CASTRGRNTEAFF
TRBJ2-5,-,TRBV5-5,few,TGTGCCAGCGTGGGAGGGGGAGAGACCCAGTACTTC,CASVGGGETQYF
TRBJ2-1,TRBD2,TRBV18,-,TGTGCCAGCTCACCACCTACAAAAGCGGGACGTTTGTTCTTC,CASSPPTKAGRLFF
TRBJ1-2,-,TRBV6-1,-,TGTGCCAGCAGGACTGTCCTTGGCTACACCTTC,CASRTVLGYTF
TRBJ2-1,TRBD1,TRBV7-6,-,TGTGCCAGCAGCCTACAGGGGAATGAGCAGTTCTTC,CASSLQGNEQFF
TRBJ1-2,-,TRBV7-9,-,TGTGCCAGCAGCTTTGGAATCGGGTATGGCTACACCTTC,CASSFGIGYGYTF
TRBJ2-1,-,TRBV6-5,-,TGTGCCAGCAGGTACTTGCGGCCGGAGGGCAATGAGCAGTTCTTC,CASRYLRPEGNEQFF
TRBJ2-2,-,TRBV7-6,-,TGTGCCAGCAGCTATGTGAAAGCCGGCACCGGGGAGCTGTTTTTT,CASSYVKAGTGELFF
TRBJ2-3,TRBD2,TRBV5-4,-,TGTGCCAGCGGGGTAGCGGGCCGCACAGATACGCAGTATTTT,CASGVAGRTDTQYF
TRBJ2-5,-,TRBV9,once,TGTGCCAGCAGCGTAGATGCGGGGCAAGAGACCCAGTACTTC,CASSVDAGQETQYF
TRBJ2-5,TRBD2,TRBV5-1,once,TGCGCCAGCAACCCGATAGCGGGAGGCGGAGAGACCCAGTACTTC,CASNPIAGGGETQYF
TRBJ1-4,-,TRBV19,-,TGTGCCACCCTAGCTGGGGTGTCGGCCAATGAAAAACTGTTTTTT,CATLAGVSANEKLFF
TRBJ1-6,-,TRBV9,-,TGTGCCAGCAGCGTTTCCGAGACATGGAATTCACCCCTCCACTTT,CASSVSETWNSPLHF
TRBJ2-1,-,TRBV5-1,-,TGCGCCAGCAGCGCGGGTCCGCTCACTAATGAGCAGTTCTTC,CASSAGPLTNEQFF
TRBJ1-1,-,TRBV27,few,TGTGCCAGCAGTTCAAAGAGGTGGGACACTGAAGCTTTCTTT,CASSSKRWDTEAFF
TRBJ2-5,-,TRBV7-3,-,TGTGCCAGCAGCTTCATATATCGGGGCCAAGAGACCCAGTACTTC,CASSFIYRGQETQYF
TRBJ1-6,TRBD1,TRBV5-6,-,TGTGCCAGCAGCTTAGACAGGGGCTCCTATAATTCACCCCTCCACTTT,CASSLDRGSYNSPLHF
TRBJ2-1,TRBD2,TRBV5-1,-,TGCGCCAGCAGCCCGACAGCCTTAGCGGGAGGGCCAGGCAATGAGCAGTTCTTC,CASSPTALAGGPGNEQFF
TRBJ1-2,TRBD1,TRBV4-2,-,TGTGCCAGCAGCCAAGAAAGACAGGGGGGGGATGGCTACACCTTC,CASSQERQGGDGYTF
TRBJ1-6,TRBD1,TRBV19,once,TGTGCCAGTAGTATAGAAGGGACAGGGGTTTCACCCCTCCACTTT,CASSIEGTGVSPLHF
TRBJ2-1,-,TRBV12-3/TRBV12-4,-,TGTGCCAGCAAGTTCCTGGGGGCCCCGCAGTTCTTC,CASKFLGAPQFF
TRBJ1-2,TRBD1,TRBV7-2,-,TGTGCCAGCAGCTTAGATCTTGGGACAGGGGTCTATGGCTACACCTTC,CASSLDLGTGVYGYTF
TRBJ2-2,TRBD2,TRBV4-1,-,TGCGCCAGCAGCCAAGTCCCGCTAGCGGGGTTCGCGAACACCGGGGAGCTGTTTTTT,CASSQVPLAGFANTGELFF
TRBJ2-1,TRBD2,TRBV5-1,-,TGCGCCAGCAGCTTGAGCGGGGGGGCCCACAATGAGCAGTTCTTC,CASSLSGGAHNEQFF
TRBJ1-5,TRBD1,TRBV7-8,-,TGTGCCAGCAGCGCCGACAGGGTGGGTTATCATAGGCCCCAGCATTTT,CASSADRVGYHRPQHF
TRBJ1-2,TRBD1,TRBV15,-,TGTGCCACCAGCCACGGACAGGGCTTATCTCCTGGCTACACCTTC,CATSHGQGLSPGYTF
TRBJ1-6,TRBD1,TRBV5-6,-,TGTGCCAGCGACACCGGGACAGGGCATTCACCCCTCCACTTT,CASDTGTGHSPLHF
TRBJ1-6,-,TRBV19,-,TGTGCCAGTAGTCGGACTCAGAGCTCCTATAATTCACCCCTCCACTTT,CASSRTQSSYNSPLHF
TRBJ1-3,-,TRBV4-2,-,TGTGCCAGCAGCCAATTGGGGGGTAGGCTCCGAAACACCATATATTTT,CASSQLGGRLRNTIYF
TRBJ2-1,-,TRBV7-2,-,TGTGCCAGCAGCTTAGAGCGCAGCCCCTACAATGAGCAGTTCTTC,CASSLERSPYNEQFF
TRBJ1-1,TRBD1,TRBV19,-,TGTGCCAGTAGTATTCCACAGGGGCAAAGAGTTAACACTGAAGCTTTCTTT,CASSIPQGQRVNTEAFF